This T cell receptor beta chain was sequenced during a study of cytomegalovirus exposure and HLA in healthy donors. Whole-study context: A preliminary data release comprised tens of millions of unique TCRs obtained from HLA-typed donors. When 350 to 400 donors were genotyped, more than 70% of them were found to fall in the Caucasian-associated ancestry cluster.

On this clone: The antigen remains unidentified.

V gave up 1 base and J gave up 9 bases, with 14 bases separating them. The germline CDR1 and CDR2 sequences are SGHDT and YYEEEE. The CDR3 consists of 14 residues. Primers for the PCR totalled 60 Vbeta and 13 Jbeta. TCRdb's copy holds only in-frame clones and misses some; the assay was immunoSEQ multiplex PCR. This table has about 69,000 clones, approximately 68% appearing once. General study results and limits: Later analysis showed TCR association rates varying by HLA locus, highest for DRB1 and lowest for HLA-C. When the data were analyzed later, several of the most significant clusters appeared to be linked to common viral pathogens.

The clonotype originates from a young woman in good health and CMV-seronegative. The gene calls are TRBV5-6 and TRBJ1-5; D is ambiguous. Source material: PBMCs. The CDR3 spells CASSLRSSSRPQHF. CDR3 coding DNA: TGTGCCAGCAGCTTGAGGAGCAGTTCGAGGCCCCAGCATTTT.